Shown below are 25 T cell receptor beta chains from a single sample sequenced in a study of cytomegalovirus exposure and HLA in healthy donors (dated 2017 in TCRdb). Library construction relied on the immunoSEQ multiplex PCR assay. A mixture of 60 forward primers for TCR Vbeta segments and 13 reverse primers for TCR Jbeta segments was used in the multiplex PCR. TCRdb re-hosts the immuneACCESS table, in-frame sequences only. Its copies lack some clones; in the studies checked, an unresolved V gene accounts for under half of them, and the cause for the rest is not known. The sample has 78,000 or so clones on record, approximately 60% of them singletons. Roughly 4% of the sample belongs to the ten largest clones. The sequenced sample was PBMCs. Source of these receptors: a male donor in good health and CMV-seropositive.

This clone has only a few counts. V is TRBV10-3 and J is TRBJ1-5, with D uncertain. CDR1 is ENHRY, CDR2 SYGVKD, per germline. Trimming shortened V by 4 bases and J by 0 bases, and 4 bases separated the two germline ends. The CDR3 consists of 13 residues. The CDR3 DNA reads TGTGCCATCAGTGCTAGTAGCAATCAGCCCCAGCATTTT. The encoded protein is CAISASSNQPQHF.

CDR3 sequence (DNA): TGCGCCAGCGTGGGGCCCACGAACACTGAAGCTTTCTTT. It translates to CASVGPTNTEAFF. This chain joins TRBV4-3 and TRBJ1-1; possibly TRBD1 for D (5 bases). V lost 8 bases and J 1 base, leaving 11 bases between the germline ends. The germline CDR1 and CDR2 sequences are LGHNA and YSLEER. CDR3 length: 13 amino acids.

As regards this clone: A read error may account for a junction end that differs from germline. The CDR3 region is CASSRDSPLHF. The CDR3 DNA reads TGTGCCAGCAGCCGAGATTCGCCCCTCCACTTT. The chain employs TRBV7-2 and TRBJ1-6, with D unclear. The germline V gene has CDR1 SGHTA and CDR2 FQGNSA. The CDR3 has 11 residues.

In this sample, this clone turned up a few times. The chain carries TRBV30 and TRBJ2-5, with D unclear. The DNA end lines up better with TRBJ2-7; the J call may be wrong. The V gene's germline CDR1 is GTSNPN and CDR2 SVGIG (reference sequence). This CDR3 is 13 amino acids long. In DNA, the CDR3 is TGTGCCTGGAGTGTAAAAACAGCTACCGAGCAGTACTTC. Translated: CAWSVKTATEQYF.

This clone was detected only a few times. The CDR3 region has the DNA TGTGCCAGCAGCTTAGATCTCGGGACTACCCGAACGAACACCGGGGAGCTGTTTTTT. Protein: CASSLDLGTTRTNTGELFF. The J gene is TRBJ2-2, the V gene TRBV11-3, with 7 nucleotides matching TRBD2. CDR3 length: 19 residues. V lost 0 bases to trimming and J lost 0 bases; unmatched junction nucleotides: 10. Germline CDR1 and CDR2: SGHNT and YENEEA.

The chain links TRBV5-5 to TRBJ2-1; 11 nucleotides line up with TRBD2. The CDR3 loop spans 16 amino acids. The trim removed 1 base at V and 6 bases at J, leaving 6 bases unmatched. Looked up from germline, CDR1 is SGHKS and CDR2 is YYEKEE (reference sequence). CDR3 residues: CASSLTISGGANEQFF. The CDR3 DNA is TGTGCCAGCAGCTTGACCATTAGCGGGGGGGCCAATGAGCAGTTCTTC.

This clone was detected a few times. The chain carries TRBV11-2 and TRBJ1-6; 8 bases match TRBD1. V was clipped by 8 bases and J by 5 bases; unmatched bases: 5. The V gene's germline CDR1 is SGHAT and CDR2 FQNNGV. The CDR3 runs 14 residues. The CDR3 region is CASGPDRDNSPLHF. The CDR3 nucleotides read TGTGCCAGCGGTCCGGACAGGGATAATTCACCCCTCCACTTT.

This chain joins TRBV19 and TRBJ2-3; 11 bases are shared with TRBD1. Germline V lookup: CDR1 LNHDA, CDR2 SQIVND (reference sequence). This CDR3 spans 17 amino acids. The V and J ends lost 2 bases and 0 bases, in that order; junction bases with no gene match: 4. CDR3 DNA: TGTGCCAGTAGTATATGGACAGGGGGCATTAGCACAGATACGCAGTATTTT. It yields the protein CASSIWTGGISTDTQYF.

V is TRBV9 and J is TRBJ2-5, with TRBD2 matching 7 bases. With V trimmed by 2 bases and J by 5 bases, 3 bases remained unmatched. CDR3 size: 13 residues. CDR1 SGDLS and CDR2 YYNGEE come from the germline V gene. Written as DNA, the CDR3 is TGTGCCAGCAGCGTCTTGGGGGGGGAGACCCAGTACTTC. It codes for CASSVLGGETQYF.

This clone was seen a single time. This rearrangement joins TRBV30 to TRBJ1-1; tentatively, D is TRBD1 (5 bases). The length of the CDR3 is 14 residues. Trimming stripped 2 bases from V and 0 bases from J, with 10 bases between. Germline V gene lookup returns CDR1 GTSNPN and CDR2 SVGIG (reference sequence). CDR3 sequence reads: CAWSPGYMNTEAFF. Written as DNA, the CDR3 is TGTGCCTGGAGTCCAGGGTACATGAACACTGAAGCTTTCTTT.

Comment on this clone: This same CDR3 is encoded by further DNA sequences in the sample. The chain links TRBV28 to TRBJ2-5, with D tentatively TRBD2 (5 bases). Germline V lookup: CDR1 MDHEN, CDR2 SYDVKM. CDR3 size: 13 residues. Trimming took off 6 bases at V and 7 bases at J, with 15 bases between the two ends. CDR3 DNA sequence: TGTGCCAGCAGCTCGGGATTACTGGGGACCCAGTACTTC. Amino acid sequence: CASSSGLLGTQYF.

This clone was seen once. V is TRBV4-2 and J is TRBJ2-3, with D possibly being TRBD2 (6 bases). Per germline, CDR1 LGHNA and CDR2 YNFKEQ. Trimming removed 1 base from V and 1 base from J, with 18 bases in between. This CDR3 is built from 18 residues. The CDR3 is CASSQVLEGGTGTDTQYF. The CDR3 DNA reads TGTGCCAGCAGCCAAGTCCTAGAAGGTGGGACTGGCACAGATACGCAGTATTTT.

This clone has only a few counts. CDR3 region: CASSPSAGDEQYF. DNA of the CDR3: TGTGCCAGCTCACCCTCAGCGGGAGACGAGCAGTACTTC. The chain uses TRBV18 and TRBJ2-7; TRBD2 matches at 8 bases. Losses at the gene ends were 3 bases for V and 5 bases for J; bases not matched to a gene: 3. The germline gives CDR1 KGHSH, CDR2 LQKENI. The length of the CDR3 is 13 residues.

The V call is TRBV9, the J call TRBJ2-3; 7 bases agree with TRBD1. CDR3 length: 15 amino acids. J lost 2 bases, V lost 4 bases, and 7 bases had no gene match. Looked up from germline, CDR1 is SGDLS and CDR2 is YYNGEE. CDR3 residues: CASSPTGDNTDTQYF. The CDR3 DNA sequence: TGTGCCAGCAGCCCAACAGGGGATAACACAGATACGCAGTATTTT.

V usage is TRBV2 and J usage is TRBJ2-7; the D gene is possibly TRBD1 (5 bases). CDR3 length: 14 amino acids. The germline gives CDR1 SNHLY, CDR2 FYNNEI. Trimming took 4 bases from V and 2 from J, leaving 12 bases between them. DNA for the CDR3: TGTGCCAGCAGTGTGCGGACACCACCCTACGAGCAGTACTTC. It is translated as CASSVRTPPYEQYF.

The chain uses TRBV5-6 and TRBJ1-5, with D perhaps TRBD1 (5 bases). Trimming removed 3 bases from V and 2 bases from J, with 18 bases in between. The CDR3 extends over 17 amino acids. Per the germline V gene, CDR1 is SGHDT and CDR2 is YYEEEE. The CDR3 loop reads CASSSTKRGRGNQPQHF. The CDR3 bases are TGTGCCAGCAGCTCGACAAAGCGGGGCAGGGGCAATCAGCCCCAGCATTTT. Using reference TRBV5-6 and TRBJ1-5 for the parts outside the CDR3, the full variable domain is DAGVTQSPTHLIKTRGQQVTLRCSPKSGHDTVSWYQQALGQGPQFIFQYYEEEERQRGNFPDRFSGHQFPNYSSELNVNALLLGDSALYLCASSSTKRGRGNQPQHFGDGTRLSIL.

This chain connects TRBV5-8 to TRBJ2-7; TRBD1 matches at 7 bases. From germline, CDR1 is SGHTS and CDR2 YDEGEE. Unmatched junction bases numbered 14, after V lost 2 bases and J lost 3 bases. The CDR3 loop spans 17 amino acids. The DNA for the CDR3 is TGTGCCAGCAGCTTCACAGGGGACCGTTTTCTCCTCTACGAGCAGTACTTC. Encoded protein: CASSFTGDRFLLYEQYF.

The chain employs TRBV30 and TRBJ2-1; TRBD2 might be the D (6 bases). V shed 0 bases and J shed 9 bases, with 15 bases lying between them. The CDR3 has 14 amino acids. Germline values: CDR1 GTSNPN, CDR2 SVGIG (reference sequence). The CDR3, as DNA: TGTGCCTGGAGTGTGGGGGGTGGGGCGGGTGAGCAGTTCTTC. Amino acids: CAWSVGGGAGEQFF.

The J gene is TRBJ1-5, the V gene TRBV28; D remains unclear. This CDR3 is 13 amino acids long. Looked up from germline, CDR1 is MDHEN and CDR2 is SYDVKM. Trimming cost V 3 bases and J 7 bases, with 10 bases left between them. CDR3 protein: CASSFVAGQPQHF. CDR3 DNA: TGTGCCAGCAGTTTCGTAGCTGGACAGCCCCAGCATTTT.

The V call is TRBV6-5, the J call TRBJ1-2; TRBD1 might be the D (6 bases). The V gene lost 8 bases and the J gene lost 2 bases, with 12 bases spanning the gap. The CDR3 consists of 13 residues. Looked up from germline, CDR1 is MNHEY and CDR2 is SVGAGI. CDR3 amino acids: CASGGTPNYGYTF. The DNA of the CDR3 is TGTGCCAGCGGTGGGACACCAAACTATGGCTACACCTTC.

The chain employs TRBV7-9 and TRBJ2-1; tentative D call: TRBD1 (5 bases). Germline V lookup: CDR1 SEHNR, CDR2 FQNEAQ (reference sequence). The CDR3 extends over 13 amino acids. V lost 9 bases and J lost 0, with 9 bases in between. The CDR3 is CARQVNSYNEQFF. CDR3 DNA sequence: TGTGCCAGACAGGTCAACTCCTACAATGAGCAGTTCTTC. Complete variable domain (other parts from reference TRBV7-9 and TRBJ2-1): DTGVSQNPRHKITKRGQNVTFRCDPISEHNRLYWYRQTLGQGPEFLTYFQNEAQLEKSRLLSDRFSAERPKGSFSTLEIQRTEQGDSAMYLCARQVNSYNEQFFGPGTRLTVL.

As regards this clone: It is unclear where the CDR3 begins or ends on the DNA, so no DNA is shown, and the CDR3 is as TCRdb lists it. The chain uses TRBV9 and TRBJ1-2; the DNA was not compared with TRBD1, the D call given in the table. The germline CDR1 and CDR2 sequences are SGDLS and YYNGEE. From its first to its last residue, the CDR3 has 14 amino acids. This CDR3 is CASSVGTGTYGYPF.

The gene calls are TRBV7-9 and TRBJ2-2; D gene ambiguous. With 5 bases removed from V and 7 bases from J, the gap between germline ends came to 8 bases. Germline V gives CDR1 SEHNR, CDR2 FQNEAQ (reference sequence). The CDR3 extends over 12 amino acids. The CDR3 sequence: CASSSNFGELFF. The DNA for the CDR3 is TGTGCCAGCAGCAGTAACTTCGGGGAGCTGTTTTTT.

V is TRBV10-3 and J is TRBJ1-4, with 7 bases matching TRBD1. The CDR3 totals 16 residues. Germline V gene lookup returns CDR1 ENHRY and CDR2 SYGVKD. The ends lost 4 bases at V and 2 bases at J; junction bases unmatched: 7. The CDR3 bases are TGTGCCATCAGTGGTGGAGGGGGCCTCACTAATGAAAAACTGTTTTTT. Translating it yields CAISGGGGLTNEKLFF.

The chain joins TRBV9 to TRBJ2-7; TRBD1 matches 8 bases. The CDR3 runs to 14 residues. Per germline, CDR1 SGDLS and CDR2 YYNGEE. The trim removed 4 bases at V and 2 bases at J, leaving 5 bases unmatched. The CDR3 sequence: CASSPRTGTYEQYF. In DNA form, the CDR3 reads TGTGCCAGCAGCCCCAGGACAGGGACCTACGAGCAGTACTTC.